These 2 T cell receptor beta chains were sequenced from one sample in a study of CD8 T cells in Susac syndrome. An amount of RNA that ranged from roughly 0.5 to 1 ug was reverse transcribed with random hexamers. TCRdb re-called the immunoSEQ multiplex PCR reads with MiXCR, one entry per CDR3 protein. The profile shows 95,000 to 150,000 distinct CDR3 sequences, about 94% of them singletons. Sequences were obtained from CD8+ T cells from PBMCs. The receptor source for this set is a human donor with Susac syndrome.

This clonotype showed up just a few times. This chain connects TRBV29-1 to TRBJ1-2; D gene unclear. Germline CDR1 is SQVTM and CDR2 is ANQGSEA. Trimming removed 4 bases from V and 7 bases from J, with 7 bases in between. CDR3 length: 10 residues. The CDR3 DNA reads as TGCAGCGTTGCCGGGGTTGGCTACACCTTC. Amino acid sequence: CSVAGVGYTF.

This chain links TRBV6-2 or TRBV6-3 with TRBJ2-5; D is unresolved. Deletions cut 2 bases from V and 5 bases from J, with 9 bases between. The germline V gene encodes CDR1 MNHEY and CDR2 SVGEGT. The length of the CDR3 is 13 residues. The CDR3, as DNA: TGTGCCAGCAGTTACGACCTCCGGGAGACCCAGTACTTC. It translates to CASSYDLRETQYF.